These 29 T cell receptor beta chains were sequenced from one sample in a study of shared clonotypes between healthy human individuals. Produced via immunoSEQ multiplex PCR; TCRdb's table is partial and in-frame only. The sample shows about 1,500,000 clones, approximately 96% of them seen only once. Source material: naive CD4+ T cells sorted from blood. Subset noted: CD45RA+ positively selected. All receptors derive from a man aged 30 to 45 in good health.

The chain couples TRBV5-1 to TRBJ2-3; 11 bases line up with TRBD2. Germline V gene data show CDR1 as SGHRS and CDR2 as YFSETQ. V was clipped by 4 bases and J by 6 bases; unmatched bases: 4. The CDR3 loop spans 14 amino acids. The CDR3 DNA is TGCGCCAGCAGCGGGACTAGCGGATGGGATACGCAGTATTTT. This codes for CASSGTSGWDTQYF.

The DNA for the CDR3 is TGCGCCAGCAGTCACCCCTCCCTGGGCGGGACTGATACGCAGTATTTT. Translation gives CASSHPSLGGTDTQYF. J is TRBJ2-3 and V is TRBV23-1, with D perhaps matching TRBD2 (6 bases). TRBV23-1 is placed among ORFs of uncertain function. The CDR3 has 16 residues. Deletions cut 3 bases from V and 6 bases from J, with 19 bases between.

J is TRBJ2-1 and V is TRBV7-3; 9 bases align to TRBD2. The CDR3 contains 18 residues. In germline, CDR1 is SGHTA, CDR2 FQGTGA. V shed 4 bases and J 0 bases; nucleotides not matched to a gene: 10. CDR3 sequence reads: CASSSTTSGLHSYNEQFF. DNA of the CDR3: TGTGCCAGCAGCTCAACAACTAGCGGGCTTCACTCCTACAATGAGCAGTTCTTC.

The J gene is TRBJ1-2, the V gene TRBV10-3, with TRBD1 identical over 7 bases. The CDR3 is 12 amino acids. The germline CDR1 and CDR2 sequences are ENHRY and SYGVKD. V gave up 10 bases and J gave up 7 bases; unmatched junction bases: 9. Here the CDR3 DNA reads TGTGCCACCGACAGGGACGGGCTTGGCTACACCTTC. This translates into CATDRDGLGYTF.

V usage is TRBV28 and J usage is TRBJ1-5; D not resolved. Germline V gene lookup returns CDR1 MDHEN and CDR2 SYDVKM. Trimming took off 4 bases at V and 6 bases at J, with 13 bases between the two ends. The CDR3 extends over 14 amino acids. Here the CDR3 DNA reads TGTGCCAGCAGTTACCTCGGGCCCGCTCAGCCCCAGCATTTT. Amino acid sequence: CASSYLGPAQPQHF.

V gene TRBV18 combines with J gene TRBJ2-5; D ambiguous. Germline-derived CDR1 and CDR2 are KGHSH and LQKENI. The CDR3 runs to 15 residues. Trimming pared 3 bases from V and 1 base from J, leaving 12 bases between. The CDR3 reads CASSPYSDLQETQYF. The CDR3 DNA follows: TGTGCCAGCTCACCCTACAGTGACCTCCAAGAGACCCAGTACTTC.

The V gene is TRBV10-2, the J gene TRBJ1-5; 7 nucleotides match TRBD1. V dropped 5 bases and J dropped 5; count of bases not matched to a gene: 3. This CDR3 region has 13 residues. Germline V gene data show CDR1 as WSHSY and CDR2 as SAAADI. CDR3 amino acids: CASSKTGYQPQHF. The DNA for the CDR3 is TGCGCCAGCAGTAAGACAGGGTATCAGCCCCAGCATTTT.

The chain has TRBV28 and TRBJ2-7; D possibly corresponds to TRBD2 (6 bases). Germline V gives CDR1 MDHEN, CDR2 SYDVKM. The CDR3 consists of 14 residues. The V end was cut by 6 bases, the J end by 3 bases, with 15 bases between. CDR3 in amino acids: CASRGGLAHYEQYF. The CDR3 nucleotides read TGTGCCAGCAGGGGTGGGCTAGCGCACTACGAGCAGTACTTC.

The chain is built from TRBV28 and TRBJ1-2; 10 bases agree with TRBD1. V shed 4 bases and J 0 bases; nucleotides not matched to a gene: 2. The germline gives CDR1 MDHEN, CDR2 SYDVKM. The CDR3 sequence is 15 residues long. The CDR3 DNA reads as TGTGCCAGCAGTTACGGGACAGGGGCTAACTATGGCTACACCTTC. Amino acids: CASSYGTGANYGYTF.

The rearrangement links TRBV4-1 to TRBJ2-2; no firm D call. V shed 0 bases and J shed 3 bases, with 8 bases lying between them. Germline CDR1 MGHRA, CDR2 YSYEKL. The CDR3 is 15 residues long. The CDR3 sequence: CASSQDRQHTGELFF. CDR3 coding DNA: TGCGCCAGCAGCCAAGATCGGCAGCACACCGGGGAGCTGTTTTTT.

This chain uses TRBV9 with TRBJ1-1; 7 bases match TRBD1. V lost 1 base, J lost 11 bases, and 14 bases stayed unmatched. The CDR3 length is 15 residues. Germline CDR1 and CDR2: SGDLS and YYNGEE. The CDR3 sequence is CASSVLDRESSGAFF. In DNA form, the CDR3 reads TGTGCCAGCAGCGTACTCGACAGGGAGTCTTCCGGGGCTTTCTTT.

The rearrangement uses TRBV5-1 and TRBJ2-5; perhaps TRBD2 as D (5 bases). Trimming cost V 1 base and J 5 bases, with 12 bases left between them. Germline CDR1 SGHRS, CDR2 YFSETQ. This CDR3 spans 14 amino acids. CDR3 sequence (DNA): TGCGCCAGCAGCTTGTCCCTACTAGGGGAGACCCAGTACTTC. Protein product: CASSLSLLGETQYF.

The chain joins TRBV19 to TRBJ1-5; 7 bases are a match to TRBD1. With V trimmed by 7 bases and J by 2 bases, 11 bases remained unmatched. Germline V lookup: CDR1 LNHDA, CDR2 SQIVND (reference sequence). This CDR3 region has 16 residues. For the CDR3, the DNA is TGTGCCAGTATGAAAGGGGGGACAGTGGGCAATCAGCCCCAGCATTTT. This translates into CASMKGGTVGNQPQHF.

The chain links TRBV5-1 to TRBJ2-7, with 12 bases fitting TRBD2. The CDR3 sequence is 15 residues long. V lost 2 bases to trimming and J lost 4 bases; unmatched junction nucleotides: 4. Germline V gene lookup returns CDR1 SGHRS and CDR2 YFSETQ. Here the CDR3 reads CASSFGLAGLYEQYF. DNA of the CDR3: TGCGCCAGCAGCTTTGGACTAGCGGGATTGTACGAGCAGTACTTC.

The chain is built from TRBV28 and TRBJ2-7; 10 bases fit TRBD2. Looked up from germline, CDR1 is MDHEN and CDR2 is SYDVKM. CDR3 length: 15 residues. J gave up 5 bases and V 3 bases, and 7 bases lay outside the gene matches. The DNA of the CDR3 is TGTGCCAGCAGTTTTGCCAGCGGGAGGGCCCACGAGCAGTACTTC. The encoded protein is CASSFASGRAHEQYF. The variable domain in full, with the rest retrieved from reference TRBV28 and TRBJ2-7, is DVKVTQSSRYLVKRTGEKVFLECVQDMDHENMFWYRQDPGLGLRLIYFSYDVKMKEKGDIPEGYSVSREKKERFSLILESASTNQTSMYLCASSFASGRAHEQYFGPGTRLTVT.

This chain joins TRBV30 and TRBJ1-1; possible D gene TRBD1, 5 bases. Trimming shortened V by 2 bases and J by 8 bases, and 21 bases separated the two germline ends. The germline V gene encodes CDR1 GTSNPN and CDR2 SVGIG (reference sequence). The CDR3 is 15 residues long. CDR3: CAWSPNLREGVEAFF. CDR3 nucleotides: TGTGCCTGGAGTCCGAATCTCAGGGAAGGGGTCGAAGCTTTCTTT.

This chain links TRBV7-2 with TRBJ1-5, with TRBD1 identical over 9 bases. The V segment lost 1 base and the J segment 7 bases; nucleotides outside the gene matches: 5. Germline CDR1 is SGHTA and CDR2 is FQGNSA. This CDR3 has 15 residues. In DNA, the CDR3 is TGTGCCAGCAGCTTAGAGACAGGGGGTAACCAGCCCCAGCATTTT. It codes for CASSLETGGNQPQHF.

V and J are TRBV28 and TRBJ2-3; 7 bases fit TRBD1. The germline V gene encodes CDR1 MDHEN and CDR2 SYDVKM. V shed 1 base, J shed 7 bases, and the junction held 8 bases outside the gene matches. The CDR3 is 15 amino acids. CDR3: CASSLLGQLSHTQYF. CDR3 bases: TGTGCCAGCAGTTTATTGGGACAGCTCTCCCATACGCAGTATTTT.

CDR3 residues: CASTDSETQYF. The CDR3, as DNA: TGTGCCAGCACCGACTCGGAGACCCAGTACTTC. This chain uses TRBV7-8 with TRBJ2-5; D gene unclear. The germline V gene has CDR1 SGHVS and CDR2 FQNEAQ. The CDR3 totals 11 residues. V was trimmed by 7 bases and J by 5 bases, leaving 8 bases between them. The full variable domain, completed using reference TRBV7-8 and TRBJ2-5, is GAGVSQSPRYKVAKRGQDVALRCDPISGHVSLFWYQQALGQGPEFLTYFQNEAQLDKSGLPSDRFFAERPEGSVSTLKIQRTQQEDSAVYLCASTDSETQYFGPGTRLLVL.

The chain employs TRBV6-1 and TRBJ2-7, with a tentative D call TRBD1 (5 bases). The CDR3 totals 15 residues. Germline values: CDR1 MNHNS, CDR2 SASEGT. V was trimmed by 1 base and J by 3 bases, leaving 13 bases between them. This CDR3 is CASSEGQGRVYEQYF. In DNA form, the CDR3 reads TGTGCCAGCAGTGAAGGGCAGGGCAGGGTCTACGAGCAGTACTTC.

V and J are TRBV7-9 and TRBJ1-2, with a weak D call TRBD1 (5 bases). Deletions cut 3 bases from V and 5 bases from J, with 16 bases between. The V gene's germline CDR1 is SEHNR and CDR2 FQNEAQ (reference sequence). The CDR3 consists of 15 residues. The CDR3: CASSFVGGVIYGYTF. CDR3 in DNA: TGTGCCAGCAGCTTCGTTGGGGGGGTGATTTATGGCTACACCTTC.

The chain employs TRBV28 and TRBJ2-7; 9 positions match TRBD1. This CDR3 region has 16 residues. CDR1 and CDR2 from the germline V gene are MDHEN and SYDVKM. The J segment lost 0 bases and the V segment lost 2 bases, leaving 5 bases of the junction unmatched. The CDR3 bases are TGTGCCAGCAGTTTAGGGGGGACAGGGAGCTCCTACGAGCAGTACTTC. It encodes CASSLGGTGSSYEQYF. Full variable domain (rest looked up from reference TRBV28 and TRBJ2-7): DVKVTQSSRYLVKRTGEKVFLECVQDMDHENMFWYRQDPGLGLRLIYFSYDVKMKEKGDIPEGYSVSREKKERFSLILESASTNQTSMYLCASSLGGTGSSYEQYFGPGTRLTVT.

V gene TRBV27 combines with J gene TRBJ1-1; D gene uncertain. V was pared by 7 bases and J by 6 bases, with 21 bases between. CDR3 length: 15 residues. The V gene's germline CDR1 is MNHEY and CDR2 SMNVEV (reference sequence). The CDR3 region is CASNTAPPRKAEAFF. CDR3 nucleotide sequence: TGTGCCAGCAACACAGCCCCTCCAAGGAAGGCTGAAGCTTTCTTT.

The chain employs TRBV6-5 and TRBJ1-1; 9 bases line up with TRBD1. Germline lookup yields CDR1 MNHEY and CDR2 SVGAGI. This CDR3 has 15 amino acids. The V and J ends lost 6 bases and 5 bases, in that order; junction bases with no gene match: 10. The CDR3 sequence is CASSLPGQGRTEAFF. CDR3 nucleotide sequence: TGTGCCAGCAGCCTCCCGGGACAGGGAAGGACTGAAGCTTTCTTT.

The gene calls are TRBV7-9 and TRBJ1-1, with D tentatively TRBD1 (6 bases). Trimming took off 1 base at V and 4 bases at J, with 13 bases between the two ends. CDR1 is SEHNR, CDR2 FQNEAQ, per germline (reference sequence). CDR3 length: 15 amino acids. The CDR3 DNA follows: TGTGCCAGCAGCTTAGGGTTGGGGGCGCGCACTGAAGCTTTCTTT. Encoded protein: CASSLGLGARTEAFF.

The chain uses TRBV2 and TRBJ2-7, with 8 bases lining up with TRBD1. There are 13 residues in the CDR3. Unmatched junction bases numbered 7, after V lost 6 bases and J lost 6 bases. Per the germline V gene, CDR1 is SNHLY and CDR2 is FYNNEI. The DNA for the CDR3 is TGTGCCAGCAGACCCCGGACAGGGATCGAGCAGTACTTC. As protein: CASRPRTGIEQYF.

V gene TRBV28 combines with J gene TRBJ2-7, with D possibly TRBD1 on 6 matching bases. Per germline, CDR1 MDHEN and CDR2 SYDVKM. The CDR3 extends over 16 amino acids. V lost 5 bases and J lost 3, with 20 bases in between. The CDR3 sequence is CASSEQGPTNHYEQYF. DNA for the CDR3: TGTGCCAGCAGTGAACAGGGACCGACTAACCACTACGAGCAGTACTTC.

The chain is built from TRBV28 and TRBJ2-1; 8 bases are shared with TRBD2. This CDR3 comprises 16 residues. J was trimmed by 0 bases and V by 6 bases; bases with no gene match: 7. Germline loops: CDR1 MDHEN, CDR2 SYDVKM. CDR3 bases: TGTGCCAGCAGCCCTTCCGGGACTAGCTCCTACAATGAGCAGTTCTTC. Its protein is CASSPSGTSSYNEQFF.

This chain links TRBV7-4 with TRBJ2-3; D perhaps matches TRBD2 (8 bases). The germline V gene encodes CDR1 SGHVT and CDR2 SQSDAQ. V lost 4 bases to trimming and J lost 11 bases, with 28 bases between them. The length of the CDR3 is 17 residues. CDR3 coding DNA: TGTGCCAGCAGCTCTCGGGGGACTAGTCCACAGGGGAGAGAGCAGTATTTT. This translates into CASSSRGTSPQGREQYF.